This passage covers 30 T cell receptor beta chains from one sample sequenced in a study of blood T cell repertoires in COVID-19. Generated by immunoSEQ multiplex PCR, the TCRdb table keeps only in-frame clones and is missing some. This table holds 250,000 to 300,000 clones, about 86% found once. The sample comprised peripheral blood. These receptors originate from a woman between 65 and 79 years old with COVID-19, enrolled during active disease.

The V call is TRBV18, the J call TRBJ2-7, with D tentatively TRBD2 (6 bases). The ends were cut back, 2 bases at V and 2 bases at J, with 13 bases in the middle. The CDR3 extends over 15 amino acids. CDR1 and CDR2 from the germline V gene are KGHSH and LQKENI. The CDR3 region is CASSPGGFNTYEQYF. In nucleotides, the CDR3 is TGTGCCAGCTCACCAGGAGGGTTCAATACCTACGAGCAGTACTTC.

This clone has a single count. V gene TRBV7-8 combines with J gene TRBJ2-7; 7 nucleotides agree with TRBD1. Germline-derived CDR1 and CDR2 are SGHVS and FQNEAQ. The junction had 4 bases not matched to a gene; V was cut back by 5 bases and J by 3 bases. The CDR3 is made up of 13 amino acids. The CDR3 loop is CASSPGQNYEQYF. The DNA for the CDR3 is TGTGCCAGCAGCCCGGGACAGAACTACGAGCAGTACTTC.

The rearrangement joins TRBV28 to TRBJ2-5; the match to TRBD2 covers 9 bases. V shed 7 bases, J shed 5 bases, and the junction held 20 bases outside the gene matches. Germline CDR1 reads MDHEN; CDR2 reads SYDVKM. The CDR3 spans 18 residues. DNA for the CDR3: TGTGCCAGCACCCTCCCGGGAGGTCCGGCGGGGGGGCTTGAGACCCAGTACTTC. It translates to CASTLPGGPAGGLETQYF.

This chain links TRBV4-1 with TRBJ2-1, with TRBD2 identical over 11 bases. Trimming at V came to 2 bases and at J to 10 bases, leaving 7 bases not matched to a gene. The germline V gene encodes CDR1 MGHRA and CDR2 YSYEKL. The CDR3 is 15 amino acids. CDR3 DNA: TGCGCCAGCAGCCAATTTAGCGGGGGGGGACGGGAGCAGTTCTTC. This gives the protein CASSQFSGGGREQFF.

J is TRBJ1-4 and V is TRBV2; 7 nucleotides align to TRBD1. Unmatched junction bases numbered 7, after V lost 5 bases and J lost 7 bases. The CDR3 has 14 amino acids. Germline lookup yields CDR1 SNHLY and CDR2 FYNNEI. The CDR3 sequence: CASSQGVGGEKLFF. CDR3 sequence (DNA): TGTGCCAGCAGTCAGGGGGTAGGCGGTGAAAAACTGTTTTTT.

V gene TRBV29-1 combines with J gene TRBJ2-1, with TRBD2 matching over 13 bases. The length of the CDR3 is 14 residues. Germline values: CDR1 SQVTM, CDR2 ANQGSEA. Trimming cost V 8 bases and J 9 bases; bases outside gene matches: 10. In DNA form, the CDR3 reads TGCAGCCTCCGAGGGACTAGCGGGGCTTTTGAGCAGTTCTTC. It encodes CSLRGTSGAFEQFF.

The chain recombines TRBV10-3 with TRBJ2-7; 12 nucleotides agree with TRBD1. J lost 7 bases, V lost 11 bases, and 6 bases had no gene match. CDR1 is ENHRY and CDR2 is SYGVKD in the germline V gene. The CDR3 covers 12 residues. CDR3 sequence (DNA): TGTGCCTCGGGACAGGGGGCGAGTGAGCAGTACTTC. It translates to CASGQGASEQYF.

The chain couples TRBV3-1 (or the pseudogene TRBV3-2) to TRBJ1-6, with D possibly being TRBD1 (6 bases). Trimming removed 7 bases from V and 8 bases from J, with 15 bases in between. There are 14 residues in the CDR3. Germline values: CDR1 LGHDT, CDR2 YNNKEL (reference sequence). The CDR3 coding sequence is TGTGCCAGCACCACGCCGGGACAAGATTCACCCCTCCACTTT. It yields the protein CASTTPGQDSPLHF.

The rearrangement links TRBV7-2 to TRBJ2-7; TRBD1 agrees at 8 bases. With 4 bases clipped from V and 1 base from J, the junction kept 3 bases outside the gene matches. Per germline, CDR1 SGHTA and CDR2 FQGNSA. CDR3 length: 14 amino acids. The CDR3 sequence is CASSWGTGSYEQYF. DNA of the CDR3: TGTGCCAGCAGCTGGGGGACAGGTTCCTACGAGCAGTACTTC.

The CDR3 spells CASSLSRDRGRDGYTF. CDR3 sequence (DNA): TGTGCCAGCAGCTTAAGCCGGGACAGGGGGCGAGATGGCTACACCTTC. This rearrangement joins TRBV7-2 to TRBJ1-2; 12 bases line up with TRBD1. Germline V gives CDR1 SGHTA, CDR2 FQGNSA. The CDR3 contains 16 residues. The ends lost 2 bases at V and 6 bases at J; junction bases unmatched: 7.

The chain recombines TRBV19 with TRBJ2-7, with D perhaps TRBD1 (6 bases). The germline V gene has CDR1 LNHDA and CDR2 SQIVND (reference sequence). This CDR3 has 14 residues. V lost 9 bases to trimming and J lost 5 bases, with 20 bases between them. CDR3 protein: CASRVAQGQNEQYF. The CDR3 region has the DNA TGTGCCAGCCGCGTTGCCCAGGGGCAGAACGAGCAGTACTTC. Full variable domain (remainder filled in from reference TRBV19 and TRBJ2-7): DGGITQSPKYLFRKEGQNVTLSCEQNLNHDAMYWYRQDPGQGLRLIYYSQIVNDFQKGDIAEGYSVSREKKESFPLTVTSAQKNPTAFYLCASRVAQGQNEQYFGPGTRLTVT.

The chain employs TRBV6-2 or TRBV6-3 and TRBJ2-7; a weak D match, TRBD1 (5 bases). Germline CDR1 is MNHEY and CDR2 is SVGEGT. The V end lost 6 bases, the J end lost 3 bases, and 12 bases lay between the germline ends. The CDR3 totals 13 residues. The CDR3 loop reads CASSLGAYYEQYF. In DNA, the CDR3 is TGTGCCAGCAGCTTAGGGGCCTACTACGAGCAGTACTTC.

This chain joins TRBV18 and TRBJ2-3, with D hard to call. The length of the CDR3 is 14 residues. With 1 base removed from V and 1 base from J, the gap between germline ends came to 6 bases. CDR1 is KGHSH and CDR2 is LQKENI in the germline V gene. CDR3 protein: CASSPLTGTDTQYF. The CDR3 DNA follows: TGTGCCAGCTCACCACTAACAGGCACAGATACGCAGTATTTT.

The V gene is TRBV4-1, the J gene TRBJ2-5; the D gene is possibly TRBD2 (5 bases). Germline V gene lookup returns CDR1 MGHRA and CDR2 YSYEKL. CDR3 length: 15 residues. The V end lost 1 base, the J end lost 5 bases, and 14 bases lay between the germline ends. The CDR3 DNA sequence: TGCGCCAGCAGCCAAGTTCCAACTAGTCAGGAGACCCAGTACTTC. Encoded protein: CASSQVPTSQETQYF.

The J gene is TRBJ2-7, the V gene TRBV5-1; D is perhaps TRBD2 (6 bases). The CDR3 has 13 residues. Germline V gives CDR1 SGHRS, CDR2 YFSETQ. V was trimmed by 7 bases and J by 5 bases, leaving 16 bases between them. The chain's CDR3 is CASGGAAADEQYF. Here the CDR3 DNA reads TGCGCCAGCGGAGGGGCGGCCGCGGACGAGCAGTACTTC. Supplemented by reference TRBV5-1 and TRBJ2-7, the full variable domain reads KAGVTQTPRYLIKTRGQQVTLSCSPISGHRSVSWYQQTPGQGLQFLFEYFSETQRNKGNFPGRFSGRQFSNSRSEMNVSTLELGDSALYLCASGGAAADEQYFGPGTRLTVT.

The chain couples TRBV30 to TRBJ2-3, with a weak D call TRBD1 (6 bases). The V gene's germline CDR1 is GTSNPN and CDR2 SVGIG (reference sequence). The length of the CDR3 is 13 residues. Trimming cost V 0 bases and J 4 bases, with 8 bases left between them. CDR3 in DNA: TGTGCCTGGAGTGTGGCAGGGGCAGATACGCAGTATTTT. The encoded protein is CAWSVAGADTQYF.

This clone came up a few times. The V gene is TRBV3-1 (or the pseudogene TRBV3-2), the J gene TRBJ1-1; tentatively, D is TRBD1 (5 bases). Germline V gene lookup returns CDR1 LGHDT and CDR2 YNNKEL (reference sequence). V lost 1 base and J lost 8, with 11 bases in between. This CDR3 has 13 residues. CDR3 bases: TGTGCCAGCAGCCAAGGCGATAGGACAGAAGCTTTCTTT. Translating it yields CASSQGDRTEAFF.

The chain carries TRBV5-1 and TRBJ1-1; 9 bases agree with TRBD1. CDR1 SGHRS and CDR2 YFSETQ come from the germline V gene. The CDR3 is 15 residues long. V shed 4 bases and J 0 bases; nucleotides not matched to a gene: 4. The CDR3 DNA reads as TGCGCCAGCAGCCCTAGGACAGGGGTGAACACTGAAGCTTTCTTT. It is translated as CASSPRTGVNTEAFF.

The chain recombines TRBV4-1 with TRBJ2-1; possibly TRBD1 for D (5 bases). The CDR3 sequence is 15 residues long. The germline V gene has CDR1 MGHRA and CDR2 YSYEKL. V lost 4 bases and J 0 bases, leaving 10 bases between the germline ends. CDR3 protein: CASSRGGSSYNEQFF. The CDR3 coding sequence is TGCGCCAGCAGCCGGGGCGGAAGCTCCTACAATGAGCAGTTCTTC.

The chain combines TRBV2 with TRBJ2-5, with TRBD2 identical over 11 bases. The CDR3 length is 18 residues. J was trimmed by 4 bases and V by 7 bases; bases with no gene match: 17. Per the germline V gene, CDR1 is SNHLY and CDR2 is FYNNEI. The DNA for the CDR3 is TGTGCCAGCACCAACGGCTTCACTAGCGGGGGTCTCGGAGAGACCCAGTACTTC. Its protein product is CASTNGFTSGGLGETQYF.

This clone was seen a handful of times. The V call is TRBV7-8, the J call TRBJ1-2; TRBD1 might be the D (6 bases). The V end was cut by 5 bases, the J end by 3 bases, with 13 bases between. Germline loops: CDR1 SGHVS, CDR2 FQNEAQ. The length of the CDR3 is 14 residues. The DNA of the CDR3 is TGTGCCAGCAGCCAAACCAGGACAGACTATGGCTACACCTTC. Translating it yields CASSQTRTDYGYTF.

The V gene is TRBV11-2, the J gene TRBJ2-3; D possibly corresponds to TRBD1 (6 bases). The CDR3 has 15 amino acids. Trimming stripped 5 bases from V and 6 bases from J, with 18 bases between. Per the germline V gene, CDR1 is SGHAT and CDR2 is FQNNGV. The CDR3 region is CASSPTGISWDTQYF. The CDR3 DNA sequence: TGTGCCAGCAGCCCTACAGGGATTAGCTGGGATACGCAGTATTTT.

The chain is built from TRBV30 and TRBJ2-2; possible D gene TRBD1, 5 bases. Germline V gives CDR1 GTSNPN, CDR2 SVGIG (reference sequence). The CDR3 consists of 16 residues. Trimming took 0 bases from V and 7 from J, leaving 18 bases between them. The CDR3 reads CAWSVFGRVNGGELFF. The CDR3 coding sequence is TGTGCCTGGAGTGTATTTGGCAGGGTCAACGGCGGGGAGCTGTTTTTT.

The chain links TRBV24-1 to TRBJ2-5; 9 nucleotides match TRBD1. The CDR3 totals 15 residues. Per germline, CDR1 KGHDR and CDR2 SFDVKD. Unmatched junction bases numbered 5, after V lost 3 bases and J lost 4 bases. The CDR3 bases are TGTGCCACCAGTGATGGGACAGGGAGAGCAGAGACCCAGTACTTC. Translating it yields CATSDGTGRAETQYF.

The rearrangement links TRBV5-6 to TRBJ1-6, with 8 bases matching TRBD1. The CDR3 has 15 residues. The V gene end was trimmed by 2 bases and the J gene end by 7 bases; junction bases not matched to a gene: 5. Germline V lookup: CDR1 SGHDT, CDR2 YYEEEE. The CDR3 sequence is CASSFGTGYNSPLHF. DNA of the CDR3: TGTGCCAGCAGCTTTGGGACAGGATACAATTCACCCCTCCACTTT.

This chain uses TRBV6-1 with TRBJ1-5; 7 bases fit TRBD1. CDR3 length: 14 amino acids. Germline V lookup: CDR1 MNHNS, CDR2 SASEGT. With 6 bases clipped from V and 8 bases from J, the junction kept 10 bases outside the gene matches. The CDR3 loop reads CASSLTGVAEPQHF. CDR3 sequence (DNA): TGTGCCAGCAGCCTTACAGGGGTCGCCGAGCCCCAGCATTTT.

The chain carries TRBV5-1 and TRBJ2-3, with D maybe TRBD2 (5 bases). Germline values: CDR1 SGHRS, CDR2 YFSETQ. The CDR3 length is 17 residues. V lost 0 bases, J lost 4 bases, and 18 bases lay in between. The CDR3 sequence: CASSLDALLVVPDTQYF. The CDR3, as DNA: TGCGCCAGCAGCTTGGACGCCCTACTAGTTGTCCCAGATACGCAGTATTTT.

The genes are TRBV15 and TRBJ1-4, with 7 bases matching TRBD1. V was clipped by 9 bases and J by 0 bases; unmatched bases: 4. The CDR3 is made up of 14 amino acids. CDR1 LNHNV and CDR2 YYDKDF come from the germline V gene (reference sequence). In DNA, the CDR3 is TGTGCCACGGGACAGCCTGCAACTAATGAAAAACTGTTTTTT. This encodes CATGQPATNEKLFF.

This clone was recorded once. This chain uses TRBV7-9 with TRBJ1-1; D is possibly TRBD1 (6 bases). CDR1 and CDR2 from the germline V gene are SEHNR and FQNEAQ (reference sequence). The CDR3 has 13 residues. V lost 8 bases and J 1 base, leaving 11 bases between the germline ends. In DNA, the CDR3 is TGTGCCAGCGATACAGGGCCGAACACTGAAGCTTTCTTT. The encoded protein is CASDTGPNTEAFF. The whole variable domain, remainder taken from reference TRBV7-9 and TRBJ1-1, is DTGVSQNPRHKITKRGQNVTFRCDPISEHNRLYWYRQTLGQGPEFLTYFQNEAQLEKSRLLSDRFSAERPKGSFSTLEIQRTEQGDSAMYLCASDTGPNTEAFFGQGTRLTVV.

V is TRBV10-1 and J is TRBJ1-1; maybe TRBD1 (6 bases). With 8 bases removed from V and 7 bases from J, the gap between germline ends came to 20 bases. CDR3 size: 14 residues. Germline V gene lookup returns CDR1 WNHNN and CDR2 SYGVQD (reference sequence). The CDR3 DNA reads TGCGCCAGCGACCAGAGGGGGGGCTCGGTTGAAGCTTTCTTT. It specifies CASDQRGGSVEAFF.